This TCR delta chain stems from a study of gamma-delta T cells after stem cell transplantation. TCRdb applied CATT to the RT-PCR reads for clone calling. The table shows roughly 15,000 delta-chain clones, with roughly a third occurring only once. The CDR3 length is 23 residues. J lost 1 base, V lost 1 base, and 21 bases had no gene match. CDR1 and CDR2 (germline): TSWWSYY, QGS. V gene TRDV1 combines with J gene TRDJ1, with 13 bases aligning to TRDD3. Sample: gamma-delta T cells. The receptor was derived from a human donor. It is not recorded whose cells these are; they may come from a transplant donor. In DNA form, the CDR3 reads TGTGCTCTTGGGGAACGTTCCTGCCTCCCCTACTGGGGGATACGTTGTCCCACCGATAAACTCATCTTT. This translates into CALGERSCLPYWGIRCPTDKLIF.